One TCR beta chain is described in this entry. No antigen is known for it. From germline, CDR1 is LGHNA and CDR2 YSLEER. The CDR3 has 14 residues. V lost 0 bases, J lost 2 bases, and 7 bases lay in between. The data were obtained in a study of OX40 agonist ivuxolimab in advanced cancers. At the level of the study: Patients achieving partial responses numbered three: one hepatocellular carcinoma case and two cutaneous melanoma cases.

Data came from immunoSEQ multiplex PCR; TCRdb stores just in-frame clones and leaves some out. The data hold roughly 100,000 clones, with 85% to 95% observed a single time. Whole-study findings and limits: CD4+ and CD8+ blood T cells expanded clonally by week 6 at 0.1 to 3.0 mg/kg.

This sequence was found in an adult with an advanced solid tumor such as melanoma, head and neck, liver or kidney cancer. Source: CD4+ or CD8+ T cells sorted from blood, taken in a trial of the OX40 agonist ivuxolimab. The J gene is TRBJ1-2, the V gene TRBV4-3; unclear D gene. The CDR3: CASSQDYRNYGYTF. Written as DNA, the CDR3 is TGCGCCAGCAGCCAAGATTACCGGAACTATGGCTACACCTTC.